The TCR beta chain under discussion was sequenced for a study of OX40 agonist ivuxolimab in advanced cancers. In the study overall: The costimulatory receptor OX40 (CD134) was targeted by ivuxolimab, a fully human IgG2 agonistic monoclonal antibody. Peripheral TCRbeta sequencing aimed to test whether ivuxolimab altered TCR sequence diversity and caused clonal T-cell expansion. Intravenous ivuxolimab was administered to patients every 2 weeks at six dose levels: 0.01, 0.1, 0.3, 1.5, 3 and 10 mg/kg. Of the approximately 50 patients in dose escalation, 19 had hepatocellular carcinoma, some 15 had melanoma, 9 had renal cell carcinoma and 9 had head and neck cancer. Prior anti-PD-1, anti-PD-L1 or anti-CTLA-4 therapy was permitted, and checkpoint inhibitors had been received by 40% to 50% of dose-escalation patients. Three dose-escalation patients achieved partial responses, one with hepatocellular carcinoma and two with cutaneous melanoma. The paper reports the monotherapy dose-escalation portion (N ≈ 50 patients) of the phase I ivuxolimab trial. The dose-escalation cohort was about 86% male with a mean age of about 60 years, ranging from roughly 20 to 80.

To sequence the TCRbeta CDR3 region, genomic DNA was isolated from the sorted cells. The immunoSEQ Assay was used to sequence the TCRbeta CDR3 regions. What TCRdb holds here is the immuneACCESS table cut down to in-frame rearrangements. Part of the clones is not present; checked against another copy, under half of the missing clones reflect an unresolved V gene, and the others are unexplained. In this sample the table shows about 82,000 clones, 86% of which occur a single time. Of the sample, 6% to 8% falls within the top ten clones. About this clone: What antigen it recognizes has not been identified. Within one base of it there is no much larger clone, and no base qualities were kept.

The trial excluded patients who had a history of autoimmune disease or were on systemic immunosuppression. In every dose cohort, peripheral blood was drawn for TCR sequencing at baseline, cycle 4 day 1, and cycle 7 day 1. Samples came from an open-label, multicenter, first-in-human phase I dose-escalation trial of ivuxolimab. The trial enrolled adults with locally advanced or metastatic head and neck squamous cell, hepatocellular, melanoma or renal cell carcinoma. CD4+ and CD8+ T cells were sorted separately from peripheral blood before TCR sequencing. Overall results and qualifications from the work: Clonal expansion of both CD4+ and CD8+ blood T cells was observed from baseline to week 6 at doses 0.1 to 3.0 mg/kg. Low levels of normalized T-cell clonal expansion were also seen in some patients who did not respond. After ivuxolimab, expanded clones were on average more numerous among CD8+ T cells than among CD4+ T cells. Partial responders in the 0.1-3.0 mg/kg groups had among the lowest normalized peripheral clonal expansion, especially among CD8+ T cells. Antigen specificity was not determined for the clonally expanded peripheral T cells.

CDR3 length: 16 amino acids, cysteine to phenylalanine. The only DNA kept is the CDR3, 48 bases in frame from the first base. V loses 3 bases of germline sequence and J loses 2 bases, and the interval between the two ends is 17 bases. In the germline V gene (reference sequence), CDR1 corresponds to SEHNR and CDR2 to FQNEAQ. This sequence was found in an adult with an advanced solid tumor such as melanoma, head and neck, liver or kidney cancer. The V and J genes are TRBV7-9 and TRBJ2-7; TRBD1 could be the D gene, as 7 bases match. The input for sequencing was CD4+ or CD8+ T cells sorted from blood, taken in a trial of the OX40 agonist ivuxolimab. CDR3 region: CASSLGSGGLPYEQYF. Here is the DNA: TGTGCCAGCAGCTTGGGCTCAGGGGGGCTCCCCTACGAGCAGTACTTC.